This TCR beta chain was documented in a study of blood T cell repertoires in COVID-19. Study-level background: Acute and convalescent COVID-19 samples came from the United States, Italy and Spain. In each case, the material was cDNA or gDNA derived from T cells, B-cell-depleted T cells, or PBMCs.

CDR1 and CDR2 (germline): MNHNY, SVGAGI (reference sequence). Trimming left V 5 bases short and J 0 bases short, with 14 bases between. The CDR3 totals 16 residues. Original data processing: Scientists estimated how many nucleated cells there were by amplifying reference gene primers. Clones were read by immunoSEQ multiplex PCR, and TCRdb kept only the in-frame ones, dropping some. The DNA was the basis for D and trimming; V, J and clone size are from that table. The sample consists of about 180,000 clones, about 87% of them appearing once. The chain is built from TRBV6-6 and TRBJ1-3, with a tentative D call TRBD1 (5 bases). The TCR comes from a man aged 35 to 55 with active or convalescent COVID-19. The sequenced material came from peripheral blood. The CDR3, as DNA: TGTGCCAGCAGTGGGGCGGGAAGTCCCTCTGGAAACACCATATATTTT. Encoded protein: CASSGAGSPSGNTIYF.